The 11 T cell receptor beta chains listed next were all sequenced from one sample in a study of blood T cell repertoires in COVID-19. TCRdb's table, derived via immunoSEQ multiplex PCR, lists solely in-frame clones and lacks some. The repertoire has 200,000 or so clones, roughly 80% of them found once; the top ten carry roughly a tenth. Source material: peripheral blood. The source of these receptors is a woman of 80 years or more with COVID-19, enrolled during active disease.

The chain links TRBV25-1 to TRBJ1-1; D possibly corresponds to TRBD1 (5 bases). CDR1 is MGHDK, CDR2 SYGVNS, per germline. Trimming cost V 0 bases and J 5 bases, with 13 bases left between them. This CDR3 has 15 amino acids. The CDR3 loop is CASSEYGGSGTEAFF. CDR3 sequence (DNA): TGTGCCAGCAGTGAATATGGGGGTAGCGGGACTGAAGCTTTCTTT.

V gene TRBV3-1 (or the pseudogene TRBV3-2) combines with J gene TRBJ2-7; the D is unclear. CDR3 length: 11 residues. V lost 1 base and J 6 bases, leaving 4 bases between the germline ends. Germline V lookup: CDR1 LGHDT, CDR2 YNNKEL (reference sequence). The CDR3 sequence is CASSQGVEQYF. DNA of the CDR3: TGTGCCAGCAGCCAAGGAGTCGAGCAGTACTTC.

This chain's CDR3 is CASSRGTPLGKTQYF. CDR3 DNA sequence: TGTGCCAGCAGCCGCGGGACTCCGCTCGGAAAGACCCAGTACTTC. The chain couples TRBV5-4 to TRBJ2-5; D is perhaps TRBD2 (6 bases). The CDR3 totals 15 residues. V lost 4 bases and J 6 bases, leaving 19 bases between the germline ends. The germline V gene has CDR1 SGHNT and CDR2 YYREEE (reference sequence).

V gene TRBV7-2 combines with J gene TRBJ2-5; TRBD1 matches 12 bases. The V gene's germline CDR1 is SGHTA and CDR2 FQGNSA. The CDR3 length is 16 residues. The trim removed 3 bases at V and 4 bases at J, leaving 6 bases unmatched. The CDR3 DNA follows: TGTGCCAGCAGCTTCAGGGGACAGGGGGCCACAGAGACCCAGTACTTC. It encodes CASSFRGQGATETQYF. Full variable domain (missing parts from reference TRBV7-2 and TRBJ2-5): GAGVSQSPSNKVTEKGKDVELRCDPISGHTALYWYRQSLGQGLEFLIYFQGNSAPDKSGLPSDRFSAERTGGSVSTLTIQRTQQEDSAVYLCASSFRGQGATETQYFGPGTRLLVL.

V and J are TRBV21-1 and TRBJ1-1. TRBV21-1 is classified as a pseudogene. The CDR3 totals 16 residues. CDR3 DNA: TGTGCCAGCAGCAAAGGGGCCGGGAAAATGAACACTGAAGCTTTCTTT. Translation: CASSKGAGKMNTEAFF.

The chain recombines TRBV3-1 (or the pseudogene TRBV3-2) with TRBJ2-7, with D possibly TRBD1 on 6 matching bases. CDR1 and CDR2 (germline): LGHDT, YNNKEL (reference sequence). Deletions cut 2 bases from V and 9 bases from J, with 17 bases between. The CDR3 is 14 residues long. The CDR3 DNA follows: TGTGCCAGCAGCCAAACTTCTTACAGGGTGGGGCAGTACTTC. It specifies CASSQTSYRVGQYF.

The chain couples TRBV10-2 to TRBJ1-6; D may be TRBD1 (6 bases). This CDR3 comprises 13 residues. Trimming removed 8 bases from V and 6 bases from J, with 11 bases in between. CDR1 and CDR2 from the germline V gene are WSHSY and SAAADI. The CDR3: CASLTGINSPLHF. The CDR3 DNA reads TGCGCCAGCTTAACAGGGATTAATTCACCCCTCCACTTT.

The chain joins TRBV6-6 to TRBJ1-6; D call uncertain. Germline loops: CDR1 MNHNY, CDR2 SVGAGI (reference sequence). CDR3 length: 15 amino acids. V lost 0 bases to trimming and J lost 10 bases, with 13 bases between them. DNA for the CDR3: TGTGCCAGCAGTTACTCGAATTCAGGAGGGTCACCCCTCCACTTT. This encodes CASSYSNSGGSPLHF.

This rearrangement joins TRBV7-8 to TRBJ2-2; 9 bases are a match to TRBD2. V trimming: 3 bases; J trimming: 2 bases; junction bases outside the gene matches: 4. The CDR3 spans 16 residues. Germline CDR1 and CDR2: SGHVS and FQNEAQ. Written as DNA, the CDR3 is TGTGCCAGCAGCTTCGGACTAGCGAGCAACACCGGGGAGCTGTTTTTT. This gives the protein CASSFGLASNTGELFF.

This chain connects TRBV3-1 (or the pseudogene TRBV3-2) to TRBJ2-1; 8 bases agree with TRBD2. J gave up 4 bases and V 4 bases, and 9 bases lay outside the gene matches. The CDR3 is 16 residues long. Per the germline V gene, CDR1 is LGHDT and CDR2 is YNNKEL (reference sequence). CDR3 sequence (DNA): TGTGCCAGCAGCCTCCCCTTTAGCGGGGTGTACAATGAGCAGTTCTTC. Encoded protein: CASSLPFSGVYNEQFF.

This clone was seen more than once but under ten times. The genes are TRBV29-1 and TRBJ1-3; D is unresolved. The V end lost 0 bases, the J end lost 4 bases, and 10 bases lay between the germline ends. Per germline, CDR1 SQVTM and CDR2 ANQGSEA. This CDR3 region has 14 residues. Here the CDR3 DNA reads TGCAGCGTTGAAGAAACTCTACTCGGAAACACCATATATTTT. Protein product: CSVEETLLGNTIYF. The full variable domain, rest sourced from reference TRBV29-1 and TRBJ1-3, is SAVISQKPSRDICQRGTSLTIQCQVDSQVTMMFWYRQQPGQSLTLIATANQGSEATYESGFVIDKFPISRPNLTFSTLTVSNMSPEDSSIYLCSVEETLLGNTIYFGEGSWLTVV.